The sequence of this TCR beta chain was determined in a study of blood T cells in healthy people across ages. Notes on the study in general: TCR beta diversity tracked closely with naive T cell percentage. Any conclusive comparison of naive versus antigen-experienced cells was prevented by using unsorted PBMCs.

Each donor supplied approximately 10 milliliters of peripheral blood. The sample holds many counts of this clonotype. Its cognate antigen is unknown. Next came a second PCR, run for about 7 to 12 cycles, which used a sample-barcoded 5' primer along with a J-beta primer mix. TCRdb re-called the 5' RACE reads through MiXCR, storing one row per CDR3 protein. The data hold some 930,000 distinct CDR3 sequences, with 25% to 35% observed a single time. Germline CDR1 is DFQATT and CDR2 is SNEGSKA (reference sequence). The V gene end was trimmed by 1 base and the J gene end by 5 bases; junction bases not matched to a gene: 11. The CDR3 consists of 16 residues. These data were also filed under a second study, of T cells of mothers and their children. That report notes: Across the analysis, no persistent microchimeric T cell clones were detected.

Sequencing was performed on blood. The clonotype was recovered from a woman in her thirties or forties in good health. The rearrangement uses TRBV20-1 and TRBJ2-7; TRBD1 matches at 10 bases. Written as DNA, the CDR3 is TGCAGTGCTAGAGGGGTCCGGGACAGGGGTGTCGACGAGCAGTACTTC. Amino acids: CSARGVRDRGVDEQYF.